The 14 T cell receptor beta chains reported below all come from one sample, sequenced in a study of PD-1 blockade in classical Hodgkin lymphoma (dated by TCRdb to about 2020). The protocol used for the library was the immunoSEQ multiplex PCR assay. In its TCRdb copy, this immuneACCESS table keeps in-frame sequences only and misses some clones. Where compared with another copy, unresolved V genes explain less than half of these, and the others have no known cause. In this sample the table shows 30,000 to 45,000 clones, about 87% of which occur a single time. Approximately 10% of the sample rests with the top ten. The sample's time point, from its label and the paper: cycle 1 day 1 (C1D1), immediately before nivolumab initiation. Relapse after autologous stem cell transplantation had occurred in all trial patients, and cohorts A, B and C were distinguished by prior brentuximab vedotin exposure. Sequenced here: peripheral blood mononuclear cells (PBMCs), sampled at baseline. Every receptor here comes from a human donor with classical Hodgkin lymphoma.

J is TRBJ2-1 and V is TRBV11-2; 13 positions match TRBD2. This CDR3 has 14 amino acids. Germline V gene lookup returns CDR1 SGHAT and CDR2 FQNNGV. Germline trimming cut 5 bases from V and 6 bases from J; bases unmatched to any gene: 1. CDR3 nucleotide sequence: TGTGCCAGCAGCCGGACTAGCGGGAGCAATGAGCAGTTCTTC. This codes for CASSRTSGSNEQFF.

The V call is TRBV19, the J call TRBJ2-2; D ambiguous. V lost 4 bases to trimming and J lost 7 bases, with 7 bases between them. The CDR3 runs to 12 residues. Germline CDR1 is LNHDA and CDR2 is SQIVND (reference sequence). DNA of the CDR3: TGTGCCAGTAGTAATAGAGGCGGGGAGCTGTTTTTT. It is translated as CASSNRGGELFF.

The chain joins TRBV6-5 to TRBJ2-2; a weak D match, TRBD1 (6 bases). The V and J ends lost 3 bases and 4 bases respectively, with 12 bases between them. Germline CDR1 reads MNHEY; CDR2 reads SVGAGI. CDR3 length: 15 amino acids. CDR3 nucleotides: TGTGCCAGCAGTTATACGTCCAGGGGCACCGGGGAGCTGTTTTTT. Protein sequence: CASSYTSRGTGELFF.

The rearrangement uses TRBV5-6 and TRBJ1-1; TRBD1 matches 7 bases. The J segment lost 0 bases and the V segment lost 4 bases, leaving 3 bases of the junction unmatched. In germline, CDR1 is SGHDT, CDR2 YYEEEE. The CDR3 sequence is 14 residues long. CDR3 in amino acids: CASSRDSMNTEAFF. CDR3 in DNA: TGTGCCAGCAGCCGGGACAGCATGAACACTGAAGCTTTCTTT.

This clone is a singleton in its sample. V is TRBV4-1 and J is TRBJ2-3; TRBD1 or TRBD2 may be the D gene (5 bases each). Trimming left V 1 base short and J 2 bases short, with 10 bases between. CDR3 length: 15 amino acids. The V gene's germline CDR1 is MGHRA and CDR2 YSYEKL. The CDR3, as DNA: TGCGCCAGCAGCCAAGTAGGGACCAACACAGATACGCAGTATTTT. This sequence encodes CASSQVGTNTDTQYF.

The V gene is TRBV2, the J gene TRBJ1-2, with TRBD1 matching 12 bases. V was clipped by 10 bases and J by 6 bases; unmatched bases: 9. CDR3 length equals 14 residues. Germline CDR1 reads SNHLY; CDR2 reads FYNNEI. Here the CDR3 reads CATNAGTGGDGYTF. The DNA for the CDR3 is TGTGCCACAAACGCCGGGACAGGGGGCGATGGCTACACCTTC. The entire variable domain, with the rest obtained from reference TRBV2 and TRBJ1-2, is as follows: EPEVTQTPSHQVTQMGQEVILRCVPISNHLYFYWYRQILGQKVEFLVSFYNNEISEKSEIFDDQFSVERPDGSNFTLKIRSTKLEDSAMYFCATNAGTGGDGYTFGSGTRLTVV.

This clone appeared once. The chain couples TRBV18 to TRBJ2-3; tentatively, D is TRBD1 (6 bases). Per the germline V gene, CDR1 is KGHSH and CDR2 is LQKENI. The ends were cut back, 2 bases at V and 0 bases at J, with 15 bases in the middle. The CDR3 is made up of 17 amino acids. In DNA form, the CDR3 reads TGTGCCAGCTCACCAGGGCAGGGGACCCCCAGCACAGATACGCAGTATTTT. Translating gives CASSPGQGTPSTDTQYF.

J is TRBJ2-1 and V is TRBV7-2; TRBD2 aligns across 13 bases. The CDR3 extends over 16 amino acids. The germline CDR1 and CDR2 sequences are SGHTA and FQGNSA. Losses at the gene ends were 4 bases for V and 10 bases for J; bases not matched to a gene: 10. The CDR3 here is CASSSSELAGGQEQFF. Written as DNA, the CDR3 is TGTGCCAGCAGCTCATCCGAACTAGCGGGGGGGCAAGAGCAGTTCTTC.

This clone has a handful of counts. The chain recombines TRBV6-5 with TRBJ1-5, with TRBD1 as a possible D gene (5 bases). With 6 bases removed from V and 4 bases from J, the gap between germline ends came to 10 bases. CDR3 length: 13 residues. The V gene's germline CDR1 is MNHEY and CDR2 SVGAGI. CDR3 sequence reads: CASRNGGNQPQHF. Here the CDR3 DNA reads TGTGCCAGCAGGAACGGGGGGAATCAGCCCCAGCATTTT.

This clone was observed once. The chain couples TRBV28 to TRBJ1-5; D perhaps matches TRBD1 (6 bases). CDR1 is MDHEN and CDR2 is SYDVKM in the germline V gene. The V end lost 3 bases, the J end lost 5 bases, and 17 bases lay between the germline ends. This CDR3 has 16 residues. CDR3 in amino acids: CASSLGAGAQYQPQHF. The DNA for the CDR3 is TGTGCCAGCAGTTTGGGAGCAGGGGCCCAATATCAGCCCCAGCATTTT.

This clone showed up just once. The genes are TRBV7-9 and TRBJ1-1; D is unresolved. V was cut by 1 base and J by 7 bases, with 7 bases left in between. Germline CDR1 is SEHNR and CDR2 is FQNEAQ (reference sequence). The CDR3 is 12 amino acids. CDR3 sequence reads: CASSLGGGEAFF. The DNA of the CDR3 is TGTGCCAGCAGCTTAGGGGGAGGTGAAGCTTTCTTT.

Here the CDR3 DNA reads TGTGCCAGCAGCCAGGCTAGGGGCACAGATACGCAGTATTTT. Translated, it gives CASSQARGTDTQYF. This chain connects TRBV4-2 to TRBJ2-3; D remains ambiguous. V shed 3 bases and J shed 1 base, with 8 bases lying between them. This CDR3 is built from 14 residues. The V gene's germline CDR1 is LGHNA and CDR2 YNFKEQ.

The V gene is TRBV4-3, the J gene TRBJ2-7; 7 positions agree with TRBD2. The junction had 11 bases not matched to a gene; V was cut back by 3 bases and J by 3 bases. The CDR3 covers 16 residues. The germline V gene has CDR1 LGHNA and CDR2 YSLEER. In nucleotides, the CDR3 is TGCGCCAGCAGCCAGTCGACTCAGCGGGGAGGCTACGAGCAGTACTTC. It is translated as CASSQSTQRGGYEQYF.

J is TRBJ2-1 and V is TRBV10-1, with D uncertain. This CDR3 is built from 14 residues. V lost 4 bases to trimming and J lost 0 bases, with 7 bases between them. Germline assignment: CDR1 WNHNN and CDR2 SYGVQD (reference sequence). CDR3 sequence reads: CASSVSGSYNEQFF. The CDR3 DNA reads TGCGCCAGCAGTGTCTCGGGCTCCTACAATGAGCAGTTCTTC.